These 4 T cell receptor beta chains were sequenced from one sample in a study of identical twins. Each CDR3 protein is one row after TCRdb ran MiXCR on the 5' RACE reads. The sample lists 500,000 to 700,000 distinct CDR3 sequences, about 7.6% occurring once. The sample was also linked to a second study, of yellow fever vaccine responses in identical twins.

The sequencing input was PBMCs. The receptors derive from a woman between 18 and 29 years old in good health.

This rearrangement joins TRBV10-3 to TRBJ2-1, with 11 positions matching TRBD2. Germline assignment: CDR1 ENHRY and CDR2 SYGVKD. The CDR3 is 17 residues long. The junction had 4 bases not matched to a gene; V was cut back by 3 bases and J by 0 bases. Here the CDR3 reads CAISEGTSGLSYNEQFF. The CDR3 DNA reads as TGTGCCATCAGTGAAGGGACTAGCGGACTCTCCTACAATGAGCAGTTCTTC.

The rearrangement joins TRBV7-9 to TRBJ1-1; 8 positions match TRBD1. This CDR3 has 15 residues. Germline V lookup: CDR1 SEHNR, CDR2 FQNEAQ (reference sequence). J was trimmed by 0 bases and V by 5 bases; bases with no gene match: 5. DNA for the CDR3: TGTGCCAGCAGCATTCGACAGGGGATGAACACTGAAGCTTTCTTT. This sequence encodes CASSIRQGMNTEAFF.

This clonotype has at least ten counts. The V gene is TRBV5-1, the J gene TRBJ1-2; D unclear. Trimming removed 0 bases from V and 5 bases from J, with 14 bases in between. The CDR3 runs 15 residues. Germline V gene sequence: CDR1 SGHRS, CDR2 YFSETQ. Written as DNA, the CDR3 is TGCGCCAGCAGCTTGGGTGAGGGCTCTGGATATGGCTACACCTTC. Its protein product is CASSLGEGSGYGYTF.

This clonotype was seen more than once but under ten times. The CDR3 protein is CASSQAGATPSYEQYV. The CDR3 DNA reads TGTGCCAGCTCACAAGCCGGGGCAACCCCCTCTTACGAGCAGTACGTC. This chain connects TRBV18 to TRBJ2-7; either TRBD1 or TRBD2 may fit D (5 bases each). Deletions cut 4 bases from V and 4 bases from J, with 20 bases between. Germline CDR1 is KGHSH and CDR2 is LQKENI. This CDR3 is built from 16 residues.